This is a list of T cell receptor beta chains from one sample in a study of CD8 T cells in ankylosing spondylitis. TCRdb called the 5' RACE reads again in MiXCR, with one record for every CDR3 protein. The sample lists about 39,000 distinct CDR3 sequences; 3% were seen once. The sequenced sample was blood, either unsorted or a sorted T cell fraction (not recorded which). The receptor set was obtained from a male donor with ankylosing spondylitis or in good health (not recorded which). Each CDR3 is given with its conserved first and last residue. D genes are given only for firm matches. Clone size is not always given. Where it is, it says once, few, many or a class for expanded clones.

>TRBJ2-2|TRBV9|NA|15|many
CASSVVSQNTGELFF
TGTGCCAGCAGCGTAGTCTCGCAGAACACCGGGGAGCTGTTTTTT
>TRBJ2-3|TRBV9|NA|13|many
CASSVVNTDTQYF
TGTGCCAGCAGCGTAGTTAACACAGATACGCAGTATTTT
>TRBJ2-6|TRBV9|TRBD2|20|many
CASSPRGSGEVFSGANVLTF
TGTGCCAGCAGCCCCCGAGGAAGCGGGGAGGTGTTTTCTGGGGCCAACGTCCTGACTTTC
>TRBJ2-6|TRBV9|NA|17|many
CASSALDSLIGANVLTF
TGTGCCAGCAGCGCCCTCGACTCCCTCATCGGGGCCAACGTCCTGACTTTC
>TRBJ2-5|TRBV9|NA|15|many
CASSVEGGRLGTQYF
TGTGCCAGCAGCGTAGAGGGGGGCCGCCTCGGGACCCAGTACTTC
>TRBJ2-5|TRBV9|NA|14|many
CASSVGGIQETQYF
TGTGCCAGCAGCGTAGGAGGGATCCAAGAGACCCAGTACTTC
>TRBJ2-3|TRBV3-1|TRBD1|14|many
CASRPGQGTDTQYF
TGTGCCAGCCGACCGGGACAGGGCACAGATACGCAGTATTTT
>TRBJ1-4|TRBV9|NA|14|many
CASSVAGSGEKLFF
TGTGCCAGCAGCGTAGCAGGGTCGGGTGAAAAACTGTTTTTT
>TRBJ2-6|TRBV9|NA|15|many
CASSEQGSGANVLTF
TGTGCCAGCAGCGAACAGGGATCTGGGGCCAACGTCCTGACTTTC
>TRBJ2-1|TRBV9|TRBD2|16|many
CASSPSRGGSYNEQFF
TGTGCCAGCAGCCCTTCTCGGGGGGGCTCCTACAATGAGCAGTTCTTC
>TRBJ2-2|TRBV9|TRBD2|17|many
CASSVEAAGANTGELFF
TGTGCCAGCAGCGTAGAGGCAGCGGGGGCGAACACCGGGGAGCTGTTTTTT
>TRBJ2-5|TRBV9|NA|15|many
CASTRVGSMQETQYF
TGTGCCAGCACCAGAGTTGGGAGCATGCAAGAGACCCAGTACTTC
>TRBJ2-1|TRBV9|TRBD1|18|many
CASSNLNLRGSSYNEQFF
TGTGCCAGCAGCAACCTGAATCTCAGGGGGAGCTCCTACAATGAGCAGTTCTTC
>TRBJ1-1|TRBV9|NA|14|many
CASSVQALNTEAFF
TGTGCCAGCAGCGTTCAGGCGCTGAACACTGAAGCTTTCTTT
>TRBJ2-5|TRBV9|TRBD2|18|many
CASSVGRGASGIEETQYF
TGTGCCAGCAGCGTAGGACGGGGGGCTAGCGGGATAGAAGAGACCCAGTACTTC
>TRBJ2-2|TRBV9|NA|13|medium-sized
CASSVTKTGELFF
TGTGCCAGCAGCGTAACAAAGACCGGGGAGCTGTTTTTT
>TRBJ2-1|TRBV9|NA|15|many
CASSVGGREYNEQFF
TGTGCCAGCAGCGTAGGCGGCAGGGAGTACAATGAGCAGTTCTTC
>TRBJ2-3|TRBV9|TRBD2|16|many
CASSVLAGGSKDTQYF
TGTGCCAGCAGCGTACTAGCGGGGGGGTCTAAAGATACGCAGTATTTT
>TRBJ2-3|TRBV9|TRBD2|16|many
CASSPGLAGGTDTQYF
TGTGCCAGCAGCCCAGGACTAGCGGGAGGCACAGATACGCAGTATTTT
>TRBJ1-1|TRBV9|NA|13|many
CASSEAGNTEAFF
TGTGCCAGCAGCGAGGCAGGGAACACTGAAGCTTTCTTT
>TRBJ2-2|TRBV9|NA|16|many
CASSVVAGSNTGELFF
TGTGCCAGCAGCGTAGTTGCGGGGTCGAACACCGGGGAGCTGTTTTTT
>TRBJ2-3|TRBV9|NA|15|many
CASSEGGPLIDTQYF
TGTGCCAGCAGCGAAGGGGGGCCCTTAATTGATACGCAGTATTTT
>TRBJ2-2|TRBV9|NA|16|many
CASSAMGSPITGELFF
TGTGCCAGCAGCGCTATGGGATCGCCGATTACCGGGGAGCTGTTTTTT
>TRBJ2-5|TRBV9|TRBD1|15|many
CASSVAQGAGETQYF
TGTGCCAGCAGCGTCGCACAGGGGGCGGGGGAGACCCAGTACTTC
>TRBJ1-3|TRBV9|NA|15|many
CASSVGVEPGNTIYF
TGTGCCAGCAGCGTAGGAGTAGAACCTGGAAACACCATATATTTT
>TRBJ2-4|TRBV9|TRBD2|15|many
CASSQGLAGGNIQYF
TGTGCCAGCAGCCAAGGACTAGCGGGGGGAAACATTCAGTACTTC
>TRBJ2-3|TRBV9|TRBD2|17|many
CASSVGGSGGGSDTQYF
TGTGCCAGCAGCGTCGGGGGAAGCGGGGGGGGATCAGATACGCAGTATTTT
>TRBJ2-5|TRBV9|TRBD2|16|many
CASSVAGTSGGAAQYF
TGTGCCAGCAGCGTAGCTGGGACTAGCGGGGGGGCGGCCCAGTACTTC
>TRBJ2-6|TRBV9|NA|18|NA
CASRASWDSPEGANVLTF
TGTGCCAGCAGGGCATCCTGGGACTCTCCGGAGGGGGCCAACGTCCTGACTTTC
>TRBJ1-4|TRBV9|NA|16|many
CASSPDPAGRNEKLFF
TGTGCCAGCAGCCCTGACCCGGCCGGAAGAAATGAAAAACTGTTTTTT
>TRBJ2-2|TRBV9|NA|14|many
CASSEQGGSGELFF
TGTGCCAGCAGCGAACAGGGGGGGTCCGGGGAGCTGTTTTTT
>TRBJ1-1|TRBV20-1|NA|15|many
CSARDLEAMNTEAFF
TGCAGTGCTAGAGATCTGGAAGCGATGAACACTGAAGCTTTCTTT
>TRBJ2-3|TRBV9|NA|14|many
CASSVSAKLGTQYF
TGTGCCAGCAGCGTATCGGCCAAACTAGGTACGCAGTATTTT
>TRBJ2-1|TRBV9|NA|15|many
CASSVAHTSLGEQFF
TGTGCCAGCAGCGTAGCCCATACTAGTTTAGGTGAGCAGTTCTTC
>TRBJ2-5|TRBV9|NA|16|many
CASSLEGGRRQETQYF
TGTGCCAGCAGCTTAGAGGGGGGACGGCGACAAGAGACCCAGTACTTC
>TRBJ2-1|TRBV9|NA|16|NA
CASSETGLASYNEQFF
TGTGCCAGCAGCGAGACCGGGTTGGCTTCCTACAATGAGCAGTTCTTC
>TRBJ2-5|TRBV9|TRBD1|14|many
CASSAGQGMETQYF
TGTGCCAGCAGCGCCGGACAGGGGATGGAGACCCAGTACTTC
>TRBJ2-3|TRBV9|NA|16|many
CASSVSSGRVTDTQYF
TGTGCCAGCAGCGTATCGTCCGGGAGAGTCACAGATACGCAGTATTTT
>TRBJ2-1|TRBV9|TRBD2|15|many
CASSGGLAEYNEQFF
TGTGCCAGCAGTGGGGGACTAGCGGAATACAATGAGCAGTTCTTC
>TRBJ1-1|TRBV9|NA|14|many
CASSTGTANTEAFF
TGTGCCAGCAGCACCGGGACGGCGAACACTGAAGCTTTCTTT
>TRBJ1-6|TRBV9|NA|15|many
CASSPAGDPFSPLHF
TGTGCCAGCAGCCCGGCCGGGGACCCCTTTTCACCCCTCCACTTT
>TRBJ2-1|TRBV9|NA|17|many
CASSVGSAGSSYNEQFF
TGTGCCAGCAGCGTAGGGTCGGCGGGAAGCTCCTACAATGAGCAGTTCTTC
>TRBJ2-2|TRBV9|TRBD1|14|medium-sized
CASSVQGAAGELFF
TGTGCCAGCAGCGTACAGGGGGCGGCCGGGGAGCTGTTTTTT
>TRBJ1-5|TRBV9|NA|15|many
CASSVGWAGNQPQHF
TGTGCCAGCAGCGTAGGTTGGGCTGGCAATCAGCCCCAGCATTTT
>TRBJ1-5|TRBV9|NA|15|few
CASSVGVSGNQPQHF
TGTGCCAGCAGCGTAGGTGTCTCGGGGAATCAGCCCCAGCATTTT
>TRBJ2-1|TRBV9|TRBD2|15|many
CASSGGGETYNEQFF
TGTGCCAGCAGCGGCGGGGGGGAAACCTACAATGAGCAGTTCTTC
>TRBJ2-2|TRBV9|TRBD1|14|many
CASSSRTGPGELFF
TGTGCCAGCAGCTCTCGGACAGGGCCCGGGGAGCTGTTTTTT
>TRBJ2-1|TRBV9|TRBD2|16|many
CASSVYRGGRAGEQFF
TGTGCCAGCAGCGTCTACAGGGGCGGGAGGGCTGGTGAGCAGTTCTTC
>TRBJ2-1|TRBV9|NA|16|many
CASSVEGGAGYNEQFF
TGTGCCAGCAGCGTAGAGGGGGGGGCCGGCTACAATGAGCAGTTCTTC
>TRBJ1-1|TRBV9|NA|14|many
CASSVEQTNTEAFF
TGTGCCAGCAGCGTAGAACAAACGAACACTGAAGCTTTCTTT
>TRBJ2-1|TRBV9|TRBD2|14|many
CASSISGGANEQFF
TGTGCCTCAAGTATTAGCGGGGGGGCCAATGAGCAGTTCTTC
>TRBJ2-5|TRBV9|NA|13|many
CASSVIGGETQYF
TGTGCCAGCAGCGTAATAGGTGGCGAGACCCAGTACTTC
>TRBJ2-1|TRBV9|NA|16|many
CASSVGSELVNNEQFF
TGTGCCAGCAGCGTAGGAAGCGAGCTCGTAAACAATGAGCAGTTCTTC
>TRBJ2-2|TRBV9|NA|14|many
CASSVGVIAGELFF
TGTGCCAGCAGCGTAGGGGTTATCGCCGGGGAGCTGTTTTTT